This T cell receptor beta chain was captured by sequencing in a study of spatial heterogeneity in lung cancer. For the study at large: Detection consistently captured more beta-chain sequences than alpha-chain sequences.

Time point here: sample taken at primary tumor resection. Whole RNA, which was extracted from tumor, nontumor lung tissue or frozen PBMC, was sequenced without any cell sorting. Unique molecular identifiers, one per molecule, were present on every TCR cDNA molecule. A single record per CDR3 protein comes from TCRdb applying MiXCR to the 5' RACE reads. This repertoire shows approximately 92,000 distinct CDR3 sequences, 10% to 15% found once; its top ten account for under 50%. Germline V lookup: CDR1 KGHSH, CDR2 LQKENI. CDR3 size: 16 residues. V lost 0 bases, J lost 0 bases, and 1 base stayed unmatched. The sample holds a few counts of this clonotype.

The rearrangement links TRBV18 to TRBJ2-3; TRBD2 aligns across 9 bases. The receptor was derived from a male donor with early-stage non-small cell lung cancer. The sequencing here drew on PBMCs, taken at surgery. CDR3: CASSPPLAGSTDTQYF. In nucleotides, the CDR3 is TGTGCCAGCTCACCACCGCTAGCGGGAAGCACAGATACGCAGTATTTT.